The rows below give T cell receptor beta chains drawn from one sample of a study of vaccination and CD4 T cells after COVID-19. Antigens of these TCRs are unknown. One entry per CDR3 protein, called by TCRdb with MiXCR from the PCR reads. The table has 16,000 or so distinct CDR3 sequences, around 52% seen once. Sequencing was performed on CD4+ T cells from blood, cultured in vitro, taken before SARS-CoV-2 vaccination. The source is a human donor who had recovered from COVID-19. The CDR3 runs from the conserved cysteine through the conserved F or W. A D gene is named only where the DNA matches it firmly. Clone size is given for some rows only: seen once, a few or many times, or a class if the clone is expanded.

V gene,J gene,D gene,clone size,CDR3 DNA,CDR3 protein
TRBV11-3,TRBJ2-1,-,-,TGTGCCAGCAGCCCCACCGATCGGTCGCGCCCCTCCGGGAATGAGCAGTTCTTC,CASSPTDRSRPSGNEQFF
TRBV3-1,TRBJ1-5,TRBD1,-,TGTGCCAGCAGCCAGGGCATACAGGGGGTCAATCAGCCCCAGCATTTT,CASSQGIQGVNQPQHF
TRBV10-3,TRBJ1-6,-,-,TGTGCCATCAGTGGCAGGTATAATTCACCCCTCCACTTT,CAISGRYNSPLHF
TRBV21-1,TRBJ2-7,-,-,TGTGCCAGCAGCAACCAGGGAATTCGGGAATACGAGCAGTACTTC,CASSNQGIREYEQYF
TRBV28,TRBJ1-2,TRBD1,few,TGTGCCAGCAGTTTTCGGGACAGGGACGGAGGCTACACCTTC,CASSFRDRDGGYTF
TRBV7-9,TRBJ2-3,-,few,TGTGCCAGCAGCTTCTCACTAGCTGGCACAGATACGCAGTATTTT,CASSFSLAGTDTQYF
TRBV6-5,TRBJ2-7,-,-,TGTGCCAGCAGTTACTCGATGGGGGCGTCAAGCTCCTACGAGCAGTACTTC,CASSYSMGASSSYEQYF
TRBV28,TRBJ2-1,-,-,TGTGCCAGCAGTTTGCCGGGATCCATCCAGTTCTTC,CASSLPGSIQFF
TRBV19,TRBJ1-2,-,-,TGTGCCAGTAGTATAGACTATGGCTACACCTTC,CASSIDYGYTF
TRBV19,TRBJ1-5,-,few,TGTGCCAGTAGTATTTTGGGGGCACATCAGCCCCAGCATTTT,CASSILGAHQPQHF
TRBV7-2,TRBJ1-1,-,-,TGTGCCAGCAGCCCCGGGAGGGGGGGGGCGCGCGCTTTCTTT,CASSPGRGGARAFF
TRBV27,TRBJ1-2,TRBD1,-,TGTGCCAGCAGTTTATATTCCGGACAGGAAAATGGCTACACCTTC,CASSLYSGQENGYTF
TRBV7-2,TRBJ2-7,-,-,TGTGCCAGCAGCGGGGACAAGTACGAGCAGTACTTC,CASSGDKYEQYF
TRBV27,TRBJ2-5,-,few,TGTGCCAGCAGTTCCGGCAGGCTTCAAGAGACCCAGTACTTC,CASSSGRLQETQYF
TRBV20-1,TRBJ2-5,TRBD2,-,TGCAGTGCTAGAGATTCCGGGAGGACAGAGACCCAGTACTTC,CSARDSGRTETQYF
TRBV7-6,TRBJ2-1,TRBD2,-,TGTGCCAGCAGCTTACTAGCGGGGCCCTACAATGAGCAGTTCTTC,CASSLLAGPYNEQFF
TRBV15,TRBJ2-1,TRBD2,-,TGTGCCACCAGCAGAGCCGGCGGGAGGGCCGGTCGATTGAATGAGCAGTTCTTC,CATSRAGGRAGRLNEQFF
TRBV20-1,TRBJ2-5,-,-,TGCAGTGCTATAGATTCAGGGGGACTCGAGACCCAGTACTTC,CSAIDSGGLETQYF
TRBV5-6,TRBJ1-1,-,-,TGTGCCAGCAGCTTGCCCCCGAACACTGAAGCTTTCTTT,CASSLPPNTEAFF
TRBV11-3,TRBJ1-2,TRBD1,-,TGTGCCAGCAGCTCGACAGGGGTGGGTGGCTACACCTTC,CASSSTGVGGYTF
TRBV20-1,TRBJ2-5,-,-,TGCAGTGCTAGCCCCGGGGAGCTCCAAGAGACCCAGTACTTC,CSASPGELQETQYF
TRBV6-1,TRBJ2-3,TRBD1,few,TGTGCCAGCAGTCCCGCCCGGGGCAGGGGGCGAGAAGATACGCAGTATTTT,CASSPARGRGREDTQYF
TRBV20-1,TRBJ1-5,-,-,TGCAGTGCTAGTACCTCCGGGACCCAAAATCAGCCCCAGCATTTT,CSASTSGTQNQPQHF
TRBV19,TRBJ1-2,TRBD1,-,TGTGCCAGTAGAACCCGGACAGGGTTGGATGGCTACACCTTC,CASRTRTGLDGYTF
TRBV10-3,TRBJ2-7,-,-,TGTGCAATCAGGGGAGACCAGGCCTACGAGCAGTACTTC,CAIRGDQAYEQYF
TRBV10-3,TRBJ1-5,-,few,TGTGCCATCAGTGAGTCGGACTTCTGGGGCAATCAGCCCCAGCATTTT,CAISESDFWGNQPQHF
TRBV6-5,TRBJ2-1,-,-,TGTGCCAGCAGTTACCAAGCGTCCCAGGGGCTACTTGAATACGAGCAGTTCTTC,CASSYQASQGLLEYEQFF
TRBV7-3,TRBJ2-3,TRBD2,few,TGTGCCAGCAGCGGTAGCGGGAGTCCAGATACGCAGTATTTT,CASSGSGSPDTQYF
TRBV27,TRBJ1-5,-,-,TGTGCCAGCAGTTTAAGCCCGGACAGAAGCAATCAGCCCCAGCATTTT,CASSLSPDRSNQPQHF
TRBV29-1,TRBJ2-5,TRBD2,-,TGCAGCGTTCTCGGGGGGCAAGAGACCCAGTACTTC,CSVLGGQETQYF
TRBV9,TRBJ1-2,TRBD1,-,TGTGCCAGCAGCGTAGATCGGACAGGCTATGGCTACACCTTC,CASSVDRTGYGYTF
TRBV7-3,TRBJ1-2,TRBD1,-,TGTGCCAGCAGCTTAGTCCCAGGGGGGGACTATGGCTACACCTTC,CASSLVPGGDYGYTF
TRBV6-2/TRBV6-3,TRBJ1-1,-,-,TGTGCCAGCAGCAAGGGTCTGGTCAGGGCTTTCTTT,CASSKGLVRAFF
TRBV7-2,TRBJ1-4,TRBD1,-,TGTGCCAGCAGCCCTCAACAGGGGGCGAGTGAAAAACTGTTTTTT,CASSPQQGASEKLFF
TRBV7-2,TRBJ2-4,TRBD1,few,TGTGCCAGCAGCCCGACAGGGGGCGAAAACATTCAGTACTTC,CASSPTGGENIQYF
TRBV19,TRBJ2-1,TRBD1,-,TGTGCCAGTAGTGTCGGCGGACAGGCCTACAATGAGCAGTTCTTC,CASSVGGQAYNEQFF
TRBV20-1,TRBJ1-2,-,-,TGCAGTGCTACCGACAGATTAAGGTTTAGTGGCTACACCTTC,CSATDRLRFSGYTF
TRBV6-2/TRBV6-3,TRBJ1-5,-,few,TGTGCCAGCAGTCCCGGGACGGGAGTGTCGGATCAGCCCCAGCATTTT,CASSPGTGVSDQPQHF
TRBV6-1,TRBJ1-5,-,-,TGTGCCAGCAGTGAATCTGGCAGGGATAGTCAGCCCCAGCATTTT,CASSESGRDSQPQHF
TRBV20-1,TRBJ2-7,-,-,TGCAGTGCTAGAGATCTGGCGGGAAGTGGCTACGAGCAGTACTTC,CSARDLAGSGYEQYF
TRBV10-2,TRBJ1-6,TRBD1,-,TGCGCCACCAACGACAGGGGGCGGAATTCACCCCTCCACTTT,CATNDRGRNSPLHF
TRBV5-1,TRBJ2-1,TRBD2,-,TGCGCCAGCAGCATTATCTCTAGCGGGGCAGACAATGAGCAGTTCTTC,CASSIISSGADNEQFF
TRBV28,TRBJ2-5,-,once,TGTGCCAGCAGCGACTGGGTACAAGAGACCCAGTACTTC,CASSDWVQETQYF
TRBV6-1,TRBJ1-2,-,-,TGTGCCAGCAGGTTCGGCGGGGGCTATGGCTACACCTTC,CASRFGGGYGYTF
TRBV20-1,TRBJ2-4,-,-,TGCAGTGCTAGAGATCATACAGGGTTGACCAAAAACATTCAGTACTTC,CSARDHTGLTKNIQYF
TRBV20-1,TRBJ2-5,TRBD1,-,TGCAGTGCTGGAGACAGGGGCCAGACCCAGTACTTC,CSAGDRGQTQYF
TRBV28,TRBJ2-1,-,-,TGTGCCAGCAGAAGGACTGGGGCGTCCTACAATGAGCAGTTCTTC,CASRRTGASYNEQFF
TRBV20-1,TRBJ2-7,TRBD2,-,TGCAGTGCTTTCCTAGCGGGAGGCCCCTACGAGCAGTACTTC,CSAFLAGGPYEQYF
TRBV20-1,TRBJ1-2,-,-,TGCAGTGCTTGGGCCTCCCGTGCGTATGGCTACACCTTC,CSAWASRAYGYTF
TRBV9,TRBJ1-1,-,-,TGTGCCAGCAGCGTAGATGTGTGGACTGAAGCTTTCTTT,CASSVDVWTEAFF
TRBV27,TRBJ2-3,-,-,TGTGCCAGCAGTTCTGGACTTCCCACAGATACGCAGTATTTT,CASSSGLPTDTQYF
TRBV27,TRBJ2-7,-,-,TGTGCCAGCAGTCCCGGGGTGCCACCCTACGAGCAGTACTTC,CASSPGVPPYEQYF
TRBV18,TRBJ1-2,TRBD1,-,TGTGCCAGCTCACGAGATACAGGGGGGGAGAGTGATGGCTACACCTTC,CASSRDTGGESDGYTF
TRBV20-1,TRBJ2-7,-,-,TGCAGTGCTAGGACACAGACCTACGAGCAGTACTTC,CSARTQTYEQYF
TRBV20-1,TRBJ2-1,-,few,TGCAGTGCTGATCGTCCGTGGGGCAGAAATAAATACAATGAGCAGTTCTTC,CSADRPWGRNKYNEQFF
TRBV6-1,TRBJ1-5,TRBD1,-,TGTGCCAGCAGGGCCGCAGGGGGAAGCAATCAGCCCCAGCATTTT,CASRAAGGSNQPQHF
TRBV6-5,TRBJ2-7,-,-,TGTGCCAGCAGTTACGCCGGGACTCCGTCTGAGCAGTACTTC,CASSYAGTPSEQYF
TRBV15,TRBJ2-3,TRBD2,-,TGTGCCACCAGCAGGGGACTAGCAGACACAGATACGCAGTATTTT,CATSRGLADTDTQYF
TRBV6-1,TRBJ2-5,-,-,TGTGCCAGCAGCCCCCCACCAGGGGAGACCCAGTACTTC,CASSPPPGETQYF
TRBV27,TRBJ1-2,-,few,TGTGCCAGCGGGACGACCCACTATGGCTACACCTTC,CASGTTHYGYTF